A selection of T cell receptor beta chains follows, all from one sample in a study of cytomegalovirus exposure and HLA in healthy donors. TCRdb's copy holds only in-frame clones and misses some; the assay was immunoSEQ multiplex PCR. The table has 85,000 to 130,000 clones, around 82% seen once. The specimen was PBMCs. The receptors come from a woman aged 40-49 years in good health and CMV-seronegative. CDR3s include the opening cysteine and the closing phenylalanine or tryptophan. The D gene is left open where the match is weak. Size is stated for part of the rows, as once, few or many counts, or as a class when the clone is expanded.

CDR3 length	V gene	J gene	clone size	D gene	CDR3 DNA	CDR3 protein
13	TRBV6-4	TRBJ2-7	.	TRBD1	TGTGCCAGCAGGATGACAGGGAGCAACGAGCAGTACTTC	CASRMTGSNEQYF
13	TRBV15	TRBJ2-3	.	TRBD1	TGTGCCACCACGACAGGGGGGGCAGATACGCAGTATTTT	CATTTGGADTQYF
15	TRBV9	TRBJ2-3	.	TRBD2	TGTGCCAGCAGCGGAATAGCGGGGGGCACAGATACGCAGTATTTT	CASSGIAGGTDTQYF
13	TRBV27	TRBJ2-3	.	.	TGTGCCAGCAGTTTCTCCTTCACAGATACGCAGTATTTT	CASSFSFTDTQYF
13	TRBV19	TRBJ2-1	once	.	TGTGCCAGTAATTCCGGGTGGCTCAATGAGCAGTTCTTC	CASNSGWLNEQFF
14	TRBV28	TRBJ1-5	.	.	TGTGCCAGCAGTTTCGACAGCTTATCCCAGCCCCAGCATTTT	CASSFDSLSQPQHF
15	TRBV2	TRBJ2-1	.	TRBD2	TGTGCCAGCAGTGAACACCGGGACTACGACAATGAGCAGTTCTTC	CASSEHRDYDNEQFF
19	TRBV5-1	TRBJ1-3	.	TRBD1	TGCGCCAGCAGCACCTGGACAGGGAATTCCCTCAACTCTGGAAACACCATATATTTT	CASSTWTGNSLNSGNTIYF
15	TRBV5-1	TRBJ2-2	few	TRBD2	TGCGCCAGCAGCCCAGAAACTAGCGATACCGGGGAGCTGTTTTTT	CASSPETSDTGELFF
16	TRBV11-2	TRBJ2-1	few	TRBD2	TGTGCCAGCAGGTTAGCGGGAGTCTTCTCCTACAATGAGCAGTTCTTC	CASRLAGVFSYNEQFF
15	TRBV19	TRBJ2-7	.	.	TGTGCCAGTAGGTCTCTGAGGAGTCGCCCCTACGAGCAGTACTTC	CASRSLRSRPYEQYF
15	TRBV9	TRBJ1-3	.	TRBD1	TGTGCCAGCAGCGTATCGACAGGGGGTGGAAACACCATATATTTT	CASSVSTGGGNTIYF
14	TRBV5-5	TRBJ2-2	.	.	TGTGCCAGCAGCTTGGGATTAGCGGCCGGGGAGCTGTTTTTT	CASSLGLAAGELFF
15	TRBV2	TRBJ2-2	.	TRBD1	TGTGCCAGCAGGGCGGACAGGCTAAACACCGGGGAGCTGTTTTTT	CASRADRLNTGELFF
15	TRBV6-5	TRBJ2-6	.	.	TGTGCCAGCAGTTATGAGGGGGCTGGGGCCAACGTCCTGACTTTC	CASSYEGAGANVLTF
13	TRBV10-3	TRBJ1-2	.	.	TGTGCCATCCTCCAAGCTTCTAACTATGGCTACACCTTC	CAILQASNYGYTF
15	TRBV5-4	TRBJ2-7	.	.	TGTGCCAGCAGCTTGGCCGGGGCAGGGGCCTACGAGCAGTACTTC	CASSLAGAGAYEQYF
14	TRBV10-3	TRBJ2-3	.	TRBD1	TGTGCCTTCAGGGGGCTGATTGGCACAGATACGCAGTATTTT	CAFRGLIGTDTQYF
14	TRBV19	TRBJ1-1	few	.	TGTGCCAGTAGTCTCCTGGGGCCGGGCGCTGAAGCTTTCTTT	CASSLLGPGAEAFF
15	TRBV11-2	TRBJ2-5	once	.	TGTGCCAGCAGCTTCAGGGGCGGTAGTCAAGAGACCCAGTACTTC	CASSFRGGSQETQYF
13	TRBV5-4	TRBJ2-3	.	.	TGTGCCAGCAGCTTGATGGCGGGCGATACGCAGTATTTT	CASSLMAGDTQYF
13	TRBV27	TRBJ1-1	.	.	TGTGCCAGCAGTTTCAGGACAAACACTGAAGCTTTCTTT	CASSFRTNTEAFF
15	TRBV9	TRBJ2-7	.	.	TGTGCCAGCAGCGGAGGCCCGGGGATATCGGGCGAGCAGTACTTC	CASSGGPGISGEQYF
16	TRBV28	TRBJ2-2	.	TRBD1	TGTGCCAGCAGTTCACTCGGGACAGGGCGAACCGGGGAGCTGTTTTTT	CASSSLGTGRTGELFF
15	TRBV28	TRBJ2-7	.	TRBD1	TGTGCCAGCAGTTTTAGACAGGGAAGGTCCTACGAGCAGTACTTC	CASSFRQGRSYEQYF
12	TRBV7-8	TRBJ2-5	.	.	TGTGCCACTGACCGGGACAAAAAGACCCAGTACTTC	CATDRDKKTQYF
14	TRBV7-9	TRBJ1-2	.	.	TGTGCCAGCAGCGCCAGACAAGCTGATTATGGCTACACCTTC	CASSARQADYGYTF
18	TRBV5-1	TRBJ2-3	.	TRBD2	TGCGCCAGCAGCTTACGTCCGGGGACTAGCGGGACCTCAGATACGCAGTATTTT	CASSLRPGTSGTSDTQYF
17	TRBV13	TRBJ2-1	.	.	TGTGCCAGCAGCTTAGACATCACAGGGACCGTGGTGGATGAGCAGTTCTTC	CASSLDITGTVVDEQFF
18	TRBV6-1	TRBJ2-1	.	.	TGTGCCAGCAGTGACTTCCACAGACAGCTTGACTCCTACAATGAGCAGTTCTTC	CASSDFHRQLDSYNEQFF
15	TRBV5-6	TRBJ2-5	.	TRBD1	TGTGCCAGCAGCGACTGGACAGGGGGCCAAGAGACCCAGTACTTC	CASSDWTGGQETQYF
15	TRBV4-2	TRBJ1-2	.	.	TGTGCCAGCAGCCAAGTATATTGGTGGGAGACGCTACCTTCCTTC	CASSQVYWWETLPSF
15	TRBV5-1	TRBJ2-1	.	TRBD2	TGCGCCAGCCGACTAGCGGGCACCGTTTCGGATGAGCAGTTCTTC	CASRLAGTVSDEQFF
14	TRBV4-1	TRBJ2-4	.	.	TGTGCCAGCAGCCAAGATGCGGCCAAAAACATTCAGTACTTC	CASSQDAAKNIQYF
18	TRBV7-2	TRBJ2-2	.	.	TGTGCCAGCAGCTCCCACATTGGCCGGACGGGAGACACCGGGGAGCTGTTTTTT	CASSSHIGRTGDTGELFF
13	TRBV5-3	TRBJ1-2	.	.	TGTGCCAGAAGCTTTATTCAGGGTCGGGGCTACACCTTC	CARSFIQGRGYTF
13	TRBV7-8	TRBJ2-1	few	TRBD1	TGTGCCAGCAGCCCCTGGGACAGGGGGGGACAGTTCTTC	CASSPWDRGGQFF
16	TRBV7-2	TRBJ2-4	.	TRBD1	TGTGCCAGCAGCTCCCAGGGGGCTACGGTCAAAAACATTCAGTACTTC	CASSSQGATVKNIQYF
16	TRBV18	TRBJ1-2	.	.	TGTGCCAGCTCACCACCCGTCACTGACGGAGGCTATGGCTACACCTTC	CASSPPVTDGGYGYTF
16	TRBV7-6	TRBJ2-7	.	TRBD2	TGTGCCAGCAGCTCGCCCGGGGGGGTGAGCTCCTACGAGCAGTACTTC	CASSSPGGVSSYEQYF
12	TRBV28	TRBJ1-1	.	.	TGTGCCAGCAGTCTAAGTTCTACTGAAGCTTTCTTT	CASSLSSTEAFF
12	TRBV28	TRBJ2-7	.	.	TGTGCCAGCAGACTACAGGGCTACGAGCAGTACTTC	CASRLQGYEQYF
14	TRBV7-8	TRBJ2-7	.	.	TGTGCCAGCAGCTTAGCGGGGGCCTTTTACGAGCAGTACTTC	CASSLAGAFYEQYF
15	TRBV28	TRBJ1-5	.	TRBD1	TGTGCCAGCATTTTAATAGACAGGGACAATCAGCCCCAGCATTTT	CASILIDRDNQPQHF
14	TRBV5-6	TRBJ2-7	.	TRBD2	TGTGCCAGCAGTATAGCGGGAGGGCCATTCGAGCAGTACTTC	CASSIAGGPFEQYF
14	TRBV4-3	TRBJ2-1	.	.	TGCGCCAGCAGCCAGACTGTAACCTACAATGAGCAGTTCTTC	CASSQTVTYNEQFF
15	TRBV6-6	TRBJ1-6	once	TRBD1	TGTGCCAGCAGACCCGGGACAGGTGATAATTCACCCCTCCACTTT	CASRPGTGDNSPLHF
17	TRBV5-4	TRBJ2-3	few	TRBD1	TGTGCCAGCAGTTCCGCAGGGGACAGGAGTCCCACAGATACGCAGTATTTT	CASSSAGDRSPTDTQYF
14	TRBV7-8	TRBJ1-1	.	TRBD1	TGTGCCAGCAGTCTGGGACAGCTGAACACTGAAGCTTTCTTT	CASSLGQLNTEAFF